Shown below are 29 T cell receptor beta chains from a single sample sequenced in a study of post-analysis software for immune sequencing data. Overall study findings and caveats: Among 5 or 6 TRBV segments more frequent in patients than controls were TRBV5-6, TRBV5-1 and TRBV20-1.

Unique molecular identifiers were present in the TCR beta cDNA libraries. One entry per CDR3 protein, called by TCRdb with MiXCR from the PCR reads. The data show around 440,000 distinct CDR3 sequences, with under 55% seen just once and around 10% held by the top ten. These receptors have no identified antigens. The sequenced material came from blood. These receptors were taken from a girl between 5 and 17 years old with multiple sclerosis.

This clonotype occurred a few times. The V call is TRBV15, the J call TRBJ2-6; D is perhaps TRBD1 (5 bases). The V end was cut by 2 bases, the J end by 0 bases, with 8 bases between. Germline V gene data show CDR1 as LNHNV and CDR2 as YYDKDF (reference sequence). The CDR3 has 16 amino acids. CDR3 sequence (DNA): TGTGCCACCAGCAGACGACAGCCCTCTGGGGCCAACGTCCTGACTTTC. Protein sequence: CATSRRQPSGANVLTF. The variable domain in full, completed from reference TRBV15 and TRBJ2-6, reads DAMVIQNPRYQVTQFGKPVTLSCSQTLNHNVMYWYQQKSSQAPKLLFHYYDKDFNNEADTPDNFQSRRPNTSFCFLDIRSPGLGDTAMYLCATSRRQPSGANVLTFGAGSRLTVL.

The V call is TRBV4-1, the J call TRBJ2-1; the D is unclear. CDR3 length: 12 residues. Germline loops: CDR1 MGHRA, CDR2 YSYEKL. The ends were cut back, 0 bases at V and 7 bases at J, with 4 bases in the middle. The CDR3 sequence is CASSQEENEQFF. The CDR3 coding sequence is TGCGCCAGCAGCCAAGAAGAAAATGAGCAGTTCTTC.

The V call is TRBV10-3, the J call TRBJ2-6; D perhaps matches TRBD2 (6 bases). Looked up from germline, CDR1 is ENHRY and CDR2 is SYGVKD. CDR3 length: 15 residues. Trimming took off 4 bases at V and 1 base at J, with 8 bases between the two ends. The CDR3 is CAISAGGSGANVLTF. In nucleotides, the CDR3 is TGTGCCATCAGTGCTGGGGGGTCTGGGGCCAACGTCCTGACTTTC.

The CDR3 nucleotides read TGCAGCGTTAGCCTCGACAGGAACACTGAAGCTTTCTTT. Protein sequence: CSVSLDRNTEAFF. The chain employs TRBV29-1 and TRBJ1-1; maybe TRBD1 (5 bases). Trimming cost V 5 bases and J 1 base, with 11 bases left between them. The CDR3 extends over 13 amino acids. CDR1 is SQVTM and CDR2 is ANQGSEA in the germline V gene. Based on the CDR3 plus reference TRBV29-1 and TRBJ1-1, the full variable domain is SAVISQKPSRDICQRGTSLTIQCQVDSQVTMMFWYRQQPGQSLTLIATANQGSEATYESGFVIDKFPISRPNLTFSTLTVSNMSPEDSSIYLCSVSLDRNTEAFFGQGTRLTVV.

This clonotype has a handful of counts. The chain recombines TRBV5-8 with TRBJ2-7; possibly TRBD2 for D (6 bases). Germline V gives CDR1 SGHTS, CDR2 YDEGEE. V was clipped by 6 bases and J by 7 bases, with 23 bases between them. The CDR3 is made up of 15 amino acids. DNA for the CDR3: TGTGCCAGCATCAGGCGGGCGGGACGGTCCTTGGAGCAGTACTTC. Translating gives CASIRRAGRSLEQYF. Together with reference TRBV5-8 and TRBJ2-7, the CDR3 gives the full variable domain: EAGVTQSPTHLIKTRGQQATLRCSPISGHTSVYWYQQALGLGLQFLLWYDEGEERNRGNFPPRFSGRQFPNYSSELNVNALELEDSALYLCASIRRAGRSLEQYFGPGTRLTVT.

The rearrangement links TRBV27 to TRBJ2-5, with D tentatively TRBD2 (6 bases). Per the germline V gene, CDR1 is MNHEY and CDR2 is SMNVEV (reference sequence). The CDR3 extends over 15 amino acids. Trimming shortened V by 5 bases and J by 5 bases, and 18 bases separated the two germline ends. CDR3 sequence: CASSPLWGGRETQYF. The CDR3 DNA is TGTGCCAGCAGTCCCCTCTGGGGAGGTAGGGAGACCCAGTACTTC.

The rearrangement links TRBV7-9 to TRBJ2-1; 10 bases map to TRBD2. The ends lost 8 bases at V and 3 bases at J; junction bases unmatched: 7. The CDR3 is 15 residues long. Germline V gene sequence: CDR1 SEHNR, CDR2 FQNEAQ (reference sequence). CDR3 region: CASGPSGSYYNEQFF. DNA for the CDR3: TGTGCCAGCGGGCCTAGCGGGAGTTACTACAATGAGCAGTTCTTC. Based on the CDR3 plus reference TRBV7-9 and TRBJ2-1, the full variable domain is DTGVSQNPRHKITKRGQNVTFRCDPISEHNRLYWYRQTLGQGPEFLTYFQNEAQLEKSRLLSDRFSAERPKGSFSTLEIQRTEQGDSAMYLCASGPSGSYYNEQFFGPGTRLTVL.

This clonotype was seen a handful of times. The rearrangement joins TRBV20-1 to TRBJ2-7, with D unclear. The CDR3 runs to 13 residues. Trimming removed 1 base at V and 3 bases at J, with 10 bases between. The germline V gene encodes CDR1 DFQATT and CDR2 SNEGSKA (reference sequence). CDR3 DNA sequence: TGCAGTGCTAGAGGGCAGTCGAACTACGAGCAGTACTTC. Protein: CSARGQSNYEQYF.

The V gene is TRBV25-1, the J gene TRBJ2-1, with D perhaps matching TRBD1 or TRBD2 (5 bases each). Trimming shortened V by 3 bases and J by 7 bases, and 16 bases separated the two germline ends. The germline V gene has CDR1 MGHDK and CDR2 SYGVNS. There are 15 residues in the CDR3. The CDR3 sequence: CASSDLMGVTNEQFF. CDR3 nucleotide sequence: TGTGCCAGCAGTGACCTAATGGGGGTAACGAATGAGCAGTTCTTC.

The CDR3 region has the DNA TGTGCCAGCAGCTTAAAGCAGATCCATGGCTACACCTTC. Translated, it gives CASSLKQIHGYTF. The rearrangement joins TRBV7-2 to TRBJ1-2; D is unclear. Looked up from germline, CDR1 is SGHTA and CDR2 is FQGNSA. Trimming shortened V by 2 bases and J by 6 bases, and 10 bases separated the two germline ends. This CDR3 region has 13 residues.

The V call is TRBV13, the J call TRBJ2-7; TRBD1 matches 7 bases. The CDR3 is 16 residues long. V lost 5 bases and J lost 4; bases outside the gene matches: 14. From germline, CDR1 is PRHDT and CDR2 FYEKMQ (reference sequence). CDR3 sequence (DNA): TGTGCCAGCAGCACCTTACACAGGGGTGACGGGTACGAGCAGTACTTC. Its translation: CASSTLHRGDGYEQYF.

The V call is TRBV5-1, the J call TRBJ2-2; TRBD2 agrees at 9 bases. The CDR3 has 18 amino acids. Germline lookup yields CDR1 SGHRS and CDR2 YFSETQ. V lost 3 bases to trimming and J lost 0 bases; unmatched junction nucleotides: 9. The CDR3 nucleotides read TGCGCCAGCAGCTACGCCGGGACTAGCTGGTCGAACACCGGGGAGCTGTTTTTT. Its protein is CASSYAGTSWSNTGELFF.

This clonotype was counted only a few times. The chain's CDR3 is CASNQKRYSGYNEQFF. CDR3 coding DNA: TGTGCCAGCAACCAAAAAAGGTATTCGGGTTACAATGAGCAGTTCTTC. This sequence joins TRBV5-6 and TRBJ2-1; no clear D. The CDR3 is 16 residues long. Looked up from germline, CDR1 is SGHDT and CDR2 is YYEEEE. Trimming left V 6 bases short and J 4 bases short, with 20 bases between.

This clonotype was observed a handful of times. CDR3 in DNA: TGTGCCATCAGCTCCAGGGACGGCAATCAGCCCCAGCATTTT. It translates to CAISSRDGNQPQHF. The chain employs TRBV10-3 and TRBJ1-5; possibly TRBD1 for D (5 bases). Trimming shortened V by 6 bases and J by 2 bases, and 11 bases separated the two germline ends. The CDR3 spans 14 residues. Germline CDR1 and CDR2: ENHRY and SYGVKD.

The V gene is TRBV20-1, the J gene TRBJ2-6; D not resolved. Trimming shortened V by 2 bases and J by 1 base, and 15 bases separated the two germline ends. Per the germline V gene, CDR1 is DFQATT and CDR2 is SNEGSKA (reference sequence). The CDR3 length is 17 residues. The CDR3, as DNA: TGCAGTGCTAGATACGGTAGTCCCAATTCTGGGGCCAACGTCCTGACTTTC. Protein: CSARYGSPNSGANVLTF.

This sequence joins TRBV10-3 and TRBJ2-1; no reliable D call. The length of the CDR3 is 13 residues. Trimming pared 3 bases from V and 5 bases from J, leaving 8 bases between. The V gene's germline CDR1 is ENHRY and CDR2 SYGVKD. The CDR3 bases are TGTGCCATCAGTGAAAGCTTTAACAATGAGCAGTTCTTC. Translating gives CAISESFNNEQFF.

The chain employs TRBV4-2 and TRBJ1-5, with TRBD1 identical over 8 bases. The CDR3 extends over 15 amino acids. The germline gives CDR1 LGHNA, CDR2 YNFKEQ. V dropped 0 bases and J dropped 7; count of bases not matched to a gene: 5. DNA of the CDR3: TGTGCCAGCAGCCAAGAGGCCCAGGGGGCCCAGCCCCAGCATTTT. Protein: CASSQEAQGAQPQHF.

This clonotype was detected a few times. This sequence joins TRBV27 and TRBJ2-5, with D possibly being TRBD2 (5 bases). This CDR3 has 15 amino acids. Trimming left V 0 bases short and J 4 bases short, with 12 bases between. Germline loops: CDR1 MNHEY, CDR2 SMNVEV (reference sequence). This chain's CDR3 is CASSLSTEGRETQYF. The CDR3, as DNA: TGTGCCAGCAGTTTATCGACTGAGGGTAGAGAGACCCAGTACTTC.

This clonotype was picked up a small number of times. The J gene is TRBJ2-4, the V gene TRBV7-2; no reliable D call. The DNA end lines up better with TRBJ2-7; the J call may be wrong. Germline lookup yields CDR1 SGHTA and CDR2 FQGNSA. The CDR3 sequence is 18 residues long. For the CDR3, the DNA is TGTGCCAGCAGCTTAACCCGCTCCGATGCCAGCTATTACTACGAGCAGTACTTC. The encoded protein is CASSLTRSDASYYYEQYF.

The chain employs TRBV7-8 and TRBJ2-1; 9 bases fit TRBD2. J gave up 5 bases and V 5 bases, and 10 bases lay outside the gene matches. Looked up from germline, CDR1 is SGHVS and CDR2 is FQNEAQ. CDR3 size: 16 residues. Written as DNA, the CDR3 is TGTGCCAGCAGCCAGTCCGGACTAGCGATGAACAATGAGCAGTTCTTC. This sequence encodes CASSQSGLAMNNEQFF.

This chain connects TRBV28 to TRBJ2-3, with D uncertain. Trimming stripped 8 bases from V and 5 bases from J, with 5 bases between. Germline CDR1 MDHEN, CDR2 SYDVKM. This CDR3 is 10 amino acids long. The CDR3 DNA follows: TGTGCCAGCGTCGGAGATACGCAGTATTTT. This translates into CASVGDTQYF.

This clonotype has a handful of counts. The CDR3 loop is CASSLTVPAEGPYNEQFF. The DNA for the CDR3 is TGCGCCAGCAGCTTGACGGTCCCCGCGGAGGGCCCCTACAATGAGCAGTTCTTC. The chain uses TRBV5-1 and TRBJ2-1, with D maybe TRBD2 (6 bases). With 1 base removed from V and 2 bases from J, the gap between germline ends came to 19 bases. CDR1 SGHRS and CDR2 YFSETQ come from the germline V gene. The CDR3 consists of 18 residues.

V usage is TRBV12-3 or TRBV12-4 and J usage is TRBJ1-4, with a possible D match to TRBD1 (5 bases). V was clipped by 5 bases and J by 0 bases, with 25 bases between them. The CDR3 has 20 amino acids. CDR3 in DNA: TGTGCCAGCAGTCCCAGCCGGGGGACCGGGACCGTTGCAACTAATGAAAAACTGTTTTTT. Residues: CASSPSRGTGTVATNEKLFF.

V usage is TRBV5-1 and J usage is TRBJ1-1, with D possibly TRBD1 on 5 matching bases. Trimming pared 6 bases from V and 1 base from J, leaving 13 bases between. CDR3 length: 14 residues. CDR1 SGHRS and CDR2 YFSETQ come from the germline V gene. This chain's CDR3 is CASMLSGGNTEAFF. In nucleotides, the CDR3 is TGCGCCAGCATGCTTTCGGGGGGGAACACTGAAGCTTTCTTT.

On this clonotype: Since a much larger clone is just one base distant, this may be a read error. This chain links TRBV28 with TRBJ2-4; TRBD2 matches at 7 bases. This CDR3 is built from 16 residues. The germline gives CDR1 MDHEN, CDR2 SYDVKM. Trimming at V came to 6 bases and at J to 5 bases, leaving 13 bases not matched to a gene. Here the CDR3 reads CASSPAGKESENIQYF. CDR3 coding DNA: TGTGCCAGCAGCCCAGCGGGGAAAGAATCCGAAAACATTCAGTACTTC.

This clonotype was counted a few times. V and J are TRBV7-3 and TRBJ2-2; maybe TRBD2 (5 bases). V was clipped by 1 base and J by 3 bases, with 9 bases between them. This CDR3 spans 15 amino acids. CDR1 SGHTA and CDR2 FQGTGA come from the germline V gene. The CDR3 bases are TGTGCCAGCAGCTTAAAGAGGGCCGACACCGGGGAGCTGTTTTTT. This translates into CASSLKRADTGELFF.

The chain is built from TRBV11-2 and TRBJ2-4; no definite D call. This CDR3 has 14 amino acids. V was shortened by 2 bases and J by 1 base, with 6 bases between the two germline ends. Germline loops: CDR1 SGHAT, CDR2 FQNNGV. The CDR3: CASSLWAAKNIQYF. In nucleotides, the CDR3 is TGTGCCAGCAGCTTATGGGCGGCCAAAAACATTCAGTACTTC. Based on the CDR3 plus reference TRBV11-2 and TRBJ2-4, the full variable domain is EAGVAQSPRYKIIEKRQSVAFWCNPISGHATLYWYQQILGQGPKLLIQFQNNGVVDDSQLPKDRFSAERLKGVDSTLKIQPAKLEDSAVYLCASSLWAAKNIQYFGAGTRLSVL.

This chain connects TRBV10-3 to TRBJ2-7; D gene ambiguous. The germline gives CDR1 ENHRY, CDR2 SYGVKD. CDR3 length: 14 residues. The germline V and J ends were trimmed by 4 bases and 2 bases, with 12 bases remaining between them. As DNA, the CDR3 is TGTGCCATCAGTGCTGGGGTCGTCGCCTACGAGCAGTACTTC. It is translated as CAISAGVVAYEQYF.

V is TRBV9 and J is TRBJ2-7; tentative D call: TRBD1 (6 bases). CDR3 size: 15 residues. Germline lookup yields CDR1 SGDLS and CDR2 YYNGEE. Trimming removed 0 bases at V and 2 bases at J, with 12 bases between. DNA of the CDR3: TGTGCCAGCAGCGTAGAGGTAGGGGGAACCTACGAGCAGTACTTC. Its protein is CASSVEVGGTYEQYF.